These T cell receptor beta chains were read from a single sample in a study of T cell responses to AZD1222 COVID-19 vaccine. Assay: immunoSEQ multiplex PCR; the TCRdb copy retains only in-frame clones and omits some. The sample holds 250,000 to 300,000 clones; roughly 93% are singletons and the top ten take around 0.57%. Sequenced here: peripheral blood, sampled 28 days after the second AZD1222 dose. The receptors were gathered from an adult who received the AZD1222 COVID-19 vaccine. CDR3s include the opening cysteine and the closing phenylalanine or tryptophan. A D gene is named only where the DNA matches it firmly.

D,V,J,CDR3
NA,TRBV5-4,TRBJ2-2,CASSWGSGTGELFF
NA,TRBV5-5,TRBJ1-4,CASSQQTGRAEKLFF
NA,TRBV5-1,TRBJ1-1,CASSKDGGTEAFF
NA,TRBV2,TRBJ2-1,CASRDYTYNEQFF
TRBD1,TRBV3-1/TRBV3-2,TRBJ1-1,CASSQVGDRDGRAFF
TRBD1,TRBV28,TRBJ1-2,CASSPSGGYGYTF
NA,TRBV12-5,TRBJ2-1,CASGIIAGEQFF
NA,TRBV7-6,TRBJ1-1,CASSFRHEAFF
TRBD1,TRBV28,TRBJ2-7,CASSPRTGGRRSGKYEQYF
NA,TRBV2,TRBJ1-1,CASSEWGEGMNTEAFF
NA,TRBV7-9,TRBJ1-1,CASRGDTEAFF
TRBD1,TRBV30,TRBJ1-4,CAWSGYRGDEKLFF
NA,TRBV9,TRBJ2-3,CASSVGVTVGDTQYF
NA,TRBV25-1,TRBJ1-1,CASSPQVVSEAFF
NA,TRBV28,TRBJ1-5,CASSDLTRRNQPQHF
NA,TRBV19,TRBJ1-2,CASTFSGGYTF
NA,TRBV14,TRBJ2-6,CASSQVLPGANVLTF
NA,TRBV11-3,TRBJ2-3,CASSFTGTDTQYF
NA,TRBV19,TRBJ1-5,CASSWGDGNQPQHF
NA,TRBV12-3/TRBV12-4,TRBJ1-5,CASGRGSNQPQHF
NA,TRBV13,TRBJ1-1,CASSLGQGTEAFF
TRBD1,TRBV28,TRBJ2-4,CASRGQGGNIQYF
TRBD1,TRBV27,TRBJ1-2,CASSRKTGGGRIHGYTF
TRBD1,TRBV7-9,TRBJ1-5,CASSFGQGAQPQHF
NA,TRBV9,TRBJ1-1,CASSVAGNTEAFF
NA,TRBV6-5,TRBJ1-1,CASTITYRGRTEAFF
TRBD2,TRBV3-1/TRBV3-2,TRBJ2-7,CASSQGRGGPGSYEQYF
TRBD1,TRBV27,TRBJ2-7,CASSKGQGAFYEQYF
NA,TRBV25-1,TRBJ2-7,CASSEFVLAEQYF
TRBD1,TRBV13,TRBJ1-1,CASSLDPFETGEIEAFF